This T cell receptor beta chain was sequenced during a study of cytomegalovirus exposure and HLA in healthy donors. Whole-study findings and limits: As confirmed in vitro, three CMV-associated chains were specific for CMV antigens. Near-uniform donor sequencing depth was presumed by presence/absence analyses.

A multiplex PCR was run with 60 Vbeta primers and 13 Jbeta primers. In the source study's methods: Later analysis identified some 80 million unique TCR beta chains, about 10 million shared. TCRdb's table, derived via immunoSEQ multiplex PCR, lists solely in-frame clones and lacks some. V and J calls and clone size are given by that table; D and trimming were obtained from the DNA. Here the sample spans tens of thousands of clones, 75% to 85% being singletons. Remarks on this clone: The antigen is unknown.

CDR3 length equals 19 residues. The V and J ends lost 3 bases and 2 bases, in that order; junction bases with no gene match: 10. Germline loops: CDR1 KGHSH, CDR2 LQKENI. Absent from the records is this donor's CMV serostatus. The clonotype comes from a human donor in good health. This chain links TRBV18 with TRBJ2-6; 10 nucleotides agree with TRBD1. Sequenced material: PBMCs. This CDR3 reads CASSPMGTGALTGANVLTF. The DNA for the CDR3 is TGTGCCAGCTCACCCATGGGGACAGGGGCTCTCACTGGGGCCAACGTCCTGACTTTC.